The present TCR beta chain was sequenced within a study of control samples from healthy donors and cancer patients. Assay: immunoSEQ multiplex PCR; the TCRdb copy retains only in-frame clones and omits some. The sample lists about 100,000 clones, about 80% occurring once. The CDR3 extends over 16 amino acids. Trimming pared 2 bases from V and 6 bases from J, leaving 18 bases between. The germline CDR1 and CDR2 sequences are MNHEY and SVGEGT. The chain is built from TRBV6-2 or TRBV6-3 and TRBJ2-3; no clear D gene. This receptor was obtained from a young man in good health. The sample comprised blood. The CDR3 DNA follows: TGTGCCAGCAGTTACGTCCTAGATTGGGGAATGGATACGCAGTATTTT. Its translation is CASSYVLDWGMDTQYF.